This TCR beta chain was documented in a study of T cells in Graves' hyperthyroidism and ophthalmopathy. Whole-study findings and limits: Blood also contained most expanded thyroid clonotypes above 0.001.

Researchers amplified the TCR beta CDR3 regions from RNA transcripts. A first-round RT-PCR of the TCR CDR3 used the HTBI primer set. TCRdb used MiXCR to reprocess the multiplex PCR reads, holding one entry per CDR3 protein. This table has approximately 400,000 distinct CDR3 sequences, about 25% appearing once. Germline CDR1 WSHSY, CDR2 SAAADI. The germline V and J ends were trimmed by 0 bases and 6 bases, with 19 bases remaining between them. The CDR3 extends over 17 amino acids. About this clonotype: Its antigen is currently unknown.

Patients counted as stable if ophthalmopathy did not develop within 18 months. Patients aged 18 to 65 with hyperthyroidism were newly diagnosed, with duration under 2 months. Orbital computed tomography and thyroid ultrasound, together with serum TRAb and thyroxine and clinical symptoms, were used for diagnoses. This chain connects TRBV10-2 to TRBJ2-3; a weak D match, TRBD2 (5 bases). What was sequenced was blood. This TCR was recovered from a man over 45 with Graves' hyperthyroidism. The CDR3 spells CASSESIRSGGGDTQYF. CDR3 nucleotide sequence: TGCGCCAGCAGTGAGTCAATTCGGAGCGGAGGCGGGGATACGCAGTATTTT.